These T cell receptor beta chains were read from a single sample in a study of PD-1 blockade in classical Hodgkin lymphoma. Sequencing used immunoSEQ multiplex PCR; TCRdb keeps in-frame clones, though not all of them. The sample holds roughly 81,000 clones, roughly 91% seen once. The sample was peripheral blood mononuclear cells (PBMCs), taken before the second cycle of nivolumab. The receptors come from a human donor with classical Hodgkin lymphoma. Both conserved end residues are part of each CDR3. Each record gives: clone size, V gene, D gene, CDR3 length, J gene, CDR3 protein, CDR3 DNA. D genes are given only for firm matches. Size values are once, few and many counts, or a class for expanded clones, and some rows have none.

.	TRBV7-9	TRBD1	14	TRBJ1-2	CASSFPETGYGYTF	TGTGCCAGCAGCTTTCCCGAGACAGGGTATGGCTACACCTTC
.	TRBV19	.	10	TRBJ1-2	CASRETFYYF	TGTGCCAGTAGAGAGACATTCTATTACTTC
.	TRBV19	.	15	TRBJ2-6	CASSILGTGANVLTF	TGTGCCAGTAGTATTCTCGGTACGGGGGCCAACGTCCTGACTTTC
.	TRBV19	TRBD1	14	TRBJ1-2	CASSSQGANYGYTF	TGTGCCAGTAGTTCACAGGGGGCCAACTATGGCTACACCTTC
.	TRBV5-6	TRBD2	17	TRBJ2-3	CASSLGPLAGGTDTQYF	TGTGCCAGCAGCTTGGGGCCCCTAGCGGGAGGCACAGATACGCAGTATTTT
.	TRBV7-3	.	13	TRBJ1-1	CASSPQVNTEAFF	TGTGCCAGCAGCCCTCAAGTGAACACTGAAGCTTTCTTT
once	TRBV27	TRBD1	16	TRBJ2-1	CASNQRRDRRYNEQFF	TGTGCCAGCAACCAACGCCGGGACAGGAGATACAATGAGCAGTTCTTC
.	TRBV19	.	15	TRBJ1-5	CASSIGVMGNQPQHF	TGTGCCAGTAGTATAGGGGTAATGGGCAATCAGCCCCAGCATTTT
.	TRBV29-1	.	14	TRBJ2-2	CSVERGTNTGELFF	TGCAGCGTTGAACGGGGCACCAACACCGGGGAGCTGTTTTTT
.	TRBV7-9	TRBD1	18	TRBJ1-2	CASRPTGGTGVIDYGYTF	TGTGCCAGCAGACCAACCGGCGGGACAGGGGTCATAGACTATGGCTACACCTTC
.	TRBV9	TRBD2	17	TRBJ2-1	CASSEIGGSGSYVEQFF	TGTGCCAGCAGCGAAATCGGAGGGAGCGGGAGTTATGTTGAGCAGTTCTTC
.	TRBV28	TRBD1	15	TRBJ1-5	CASSFGDRVGQPQHF	TGTGCCAGCAGTTTTGGGGACAGGGTCGGTCAGCCCCAGCATTTT
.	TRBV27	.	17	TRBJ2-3	CASSLQGRLRNTDTQYF	TGTGCCAGCAGTTTACAGGGGCGACTCCGAAACACAGATACGCAGTATTTT
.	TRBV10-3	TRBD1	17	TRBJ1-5	CAISESSYRGPGEPQHF	TGTGCCATCAGTGAGTCAAGTTACAGGGGGCCTGGGGAGCCCCAGCATTTT
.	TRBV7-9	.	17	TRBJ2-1	CASSLARGSGEYNEQFF	TGTGCCAGCAGCTTAGCACGGGGTAGCGGAGAATACAATGAGCAGTTCTTC
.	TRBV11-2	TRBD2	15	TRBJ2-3	CASSLTSGSTDTQYF	TGTGCCAGCAGCCTGACTAGCGGGAGCACAGATACGCAGTATTTT
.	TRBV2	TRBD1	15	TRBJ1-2	CASSDRGSQVYGYTF	TGTGCCAGCAGTGACAGGGGGAGTCAAGTCTATGGCTACACCTTC
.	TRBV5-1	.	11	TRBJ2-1	CASSHYNEQFF	TGCGCCAGCAGCCACTACAATGAGCAGTTCTTC
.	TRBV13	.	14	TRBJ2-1	CASSLPVAPSEQFF	TGTGCCAGCAGCTTACCAGTGGCGCCCAGTGAGCAGTTCTTC
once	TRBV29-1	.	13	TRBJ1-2	CSVGQGQFYGYTF	TGCAGCGTTGGGCAGGGGCAATTTTATGGCTACACCTTC
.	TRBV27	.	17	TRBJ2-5	CASSLRPHIAAQETQYF	TGTGCCAGCAGTTTACGGCCTCATATAGCGGCCCAAGAGACCCAGTACTTC
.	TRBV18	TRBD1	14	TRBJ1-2	CASSQNSPGQGDTF	TGTGCCAGCTCGCAAAATTCTCCGGGACAGGGAGACACCTTC
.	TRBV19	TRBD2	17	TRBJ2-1	CASSSRTLAGESNEQFF	TGTGCCAGTAGTTCTCGGACGTTAGCGGGAGAGAGCAATGAGCAGTTCTTC
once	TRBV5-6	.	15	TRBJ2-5	CASSLATGTGETQYF	TGTGCCAGCAGCTTGGCAACTGGTACTGGGGAGACCCAGTACTTC
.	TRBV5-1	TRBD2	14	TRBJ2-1	CASSPGLAGDEQFF	TGCGCCAGCAGCCCGGGACTAGCGGGAGATGAGCAGTTCTTC
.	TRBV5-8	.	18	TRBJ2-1	CASSLAGIRGRSYNEQFF	TGTGCCAGCAGCTTGGCCGGTATAAGGGGCCGTTCCTACAATGAGCAGTTCTTC
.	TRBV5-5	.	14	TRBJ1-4	CASNPRPDNEKLFF	TGTGCCAGCAATCCCCGCCCCGATAATGAAAAACTGTTTTTT
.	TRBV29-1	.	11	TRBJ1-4	CSVGSREKLFF	TGCAGCGTTGGGTCCCGGGAAAAACTGTTTTTT
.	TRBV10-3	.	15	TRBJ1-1	CAISEIGGQNTEAFF	TGTGCCATCAGTGAGATCGGGGGCCAGAACACTGAAGCTTTCTTT
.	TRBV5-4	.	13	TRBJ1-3	CASSVFPGDTIYF	TGTGCCAGCAGTGTCTTCCCGGGGGACACCATATATTTT
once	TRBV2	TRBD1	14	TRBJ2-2	CASRDGTATGELFF	TGTGCCAGCAGAGACGGGACAGCCACCGGGGAGCTGTTTTTT